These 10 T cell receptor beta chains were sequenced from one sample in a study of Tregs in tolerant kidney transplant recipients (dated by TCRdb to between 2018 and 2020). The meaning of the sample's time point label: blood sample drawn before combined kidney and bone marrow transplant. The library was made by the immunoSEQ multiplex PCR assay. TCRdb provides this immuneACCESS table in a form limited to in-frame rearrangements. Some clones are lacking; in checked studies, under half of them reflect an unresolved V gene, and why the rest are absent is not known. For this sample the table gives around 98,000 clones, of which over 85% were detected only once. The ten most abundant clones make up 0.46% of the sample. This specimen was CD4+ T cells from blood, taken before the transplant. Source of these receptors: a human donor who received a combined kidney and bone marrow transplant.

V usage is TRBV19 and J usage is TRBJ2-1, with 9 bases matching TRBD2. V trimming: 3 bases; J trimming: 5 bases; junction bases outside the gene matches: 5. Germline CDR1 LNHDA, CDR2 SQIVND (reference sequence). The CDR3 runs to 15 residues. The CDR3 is CASSMPSGGHNEQFF. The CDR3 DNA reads TGTGCCAGTAGTATGCCCAGCGGGGGGCACAATGAGCAGTTCTTC. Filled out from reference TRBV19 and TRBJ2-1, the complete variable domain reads DGGITQSPKYLFRKEGQNVTLSCEQNLNHDAMYWYRQDPGQGLRLIYYSQIVNDFQKGDIAEGYSVSREKKESFPLTVTSAQKNPTAFYLCASSMPSGGHNEQFFGPGTRLTVL.

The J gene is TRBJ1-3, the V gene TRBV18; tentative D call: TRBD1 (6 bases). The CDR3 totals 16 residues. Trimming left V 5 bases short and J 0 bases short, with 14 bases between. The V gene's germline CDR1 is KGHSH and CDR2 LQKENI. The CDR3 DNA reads TGTGCCAGCTCATTTAACAGGGCCACCTCTGGAAACACCATATATTTT. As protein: CASSFNRATSGNTIYF.

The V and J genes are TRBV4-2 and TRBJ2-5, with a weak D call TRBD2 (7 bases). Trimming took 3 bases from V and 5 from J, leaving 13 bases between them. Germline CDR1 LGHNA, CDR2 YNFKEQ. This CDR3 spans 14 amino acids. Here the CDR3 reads CASSQDSGTETQYF. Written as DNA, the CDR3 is TGTGCCAGCAGCCAGGACAGCGGGACCGAGACCCAGTACTTC.

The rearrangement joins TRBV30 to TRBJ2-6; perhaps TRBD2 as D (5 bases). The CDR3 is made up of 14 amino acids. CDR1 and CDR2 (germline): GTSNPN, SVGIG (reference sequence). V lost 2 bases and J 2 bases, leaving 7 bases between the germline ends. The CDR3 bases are TGTGCCTGGAGTTCGGGGACTGGGGCCAACGTCCTGACTTTC. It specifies CAWSSGTGANVLTF.

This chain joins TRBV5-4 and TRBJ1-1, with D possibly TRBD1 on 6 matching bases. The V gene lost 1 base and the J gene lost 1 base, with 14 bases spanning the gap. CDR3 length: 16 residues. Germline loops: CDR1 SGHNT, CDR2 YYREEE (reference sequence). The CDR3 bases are TGTGCCAGCAGCTTGCCCCTACAGGGCCCGAACACTGAAGCTTTCTTT. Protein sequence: CASSLPLQGPNTEAFF. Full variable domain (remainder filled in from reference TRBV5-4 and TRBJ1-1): ETGVTQSPTHLIKTRGQQVTLRCSSQSGHNTVSWYQQALGQGPQFIFQYYREEENGRGNFPPRFSGLQFPNYSSELNVNALELDDSALYLCASSLPLQGPNTEAFFGQGTRLTVV.

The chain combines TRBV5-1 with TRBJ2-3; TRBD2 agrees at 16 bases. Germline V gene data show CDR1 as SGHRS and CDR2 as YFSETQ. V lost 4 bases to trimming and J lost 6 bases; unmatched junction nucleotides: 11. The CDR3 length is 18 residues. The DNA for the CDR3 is TGCGCCAGCAGCACCGGGACTAGCGGGGGGGCTCGTGGGGATACGCAGTATTTT. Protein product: CASSTGTSGGARGDTQYF.

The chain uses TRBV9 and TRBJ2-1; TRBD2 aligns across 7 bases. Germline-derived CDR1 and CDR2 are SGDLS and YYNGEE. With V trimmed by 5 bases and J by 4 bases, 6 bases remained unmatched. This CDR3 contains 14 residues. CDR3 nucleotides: TGTGCCAGCAGTCGGGCTAGCGGTTACAATGAGCAGTTCTTC. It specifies CASSRASGYNEQFF.

CDR3 loop: CASSLAGGTYEQYF. In DNA form, the CDR3 reads TGTGCCAGCAGCTTGGCCGGGGGGACCTACGAGCAGTACTTC. The chain carries TRBV7-2 and TRBJ2-7, with TRBD2 matching 7 bases. The junction had 4 bases not matched to a gene; V was cut back by 3 bases and J by 2 bases. The CDR3 has 14 amino acids. The germline V gene encodes CDR1 SGHTA and CDR2 FQGNSA.

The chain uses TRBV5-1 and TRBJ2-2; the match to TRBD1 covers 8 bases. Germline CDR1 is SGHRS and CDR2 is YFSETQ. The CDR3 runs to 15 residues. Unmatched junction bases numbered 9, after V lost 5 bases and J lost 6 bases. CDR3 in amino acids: CASSDYRGTAGELFF. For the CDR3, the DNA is TGCGCCAGCAGTGACTACAGGGGGACGGCCGGGGAGCTGTTTTTT.

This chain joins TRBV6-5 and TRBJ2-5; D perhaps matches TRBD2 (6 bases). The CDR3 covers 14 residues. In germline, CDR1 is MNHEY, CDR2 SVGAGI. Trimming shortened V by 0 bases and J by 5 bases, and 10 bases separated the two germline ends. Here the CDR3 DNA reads TGTGCCAGCAGTTACTCTGAACTAGCCGAGACCCAGTACTTC. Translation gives CASSYSELAETQYF.